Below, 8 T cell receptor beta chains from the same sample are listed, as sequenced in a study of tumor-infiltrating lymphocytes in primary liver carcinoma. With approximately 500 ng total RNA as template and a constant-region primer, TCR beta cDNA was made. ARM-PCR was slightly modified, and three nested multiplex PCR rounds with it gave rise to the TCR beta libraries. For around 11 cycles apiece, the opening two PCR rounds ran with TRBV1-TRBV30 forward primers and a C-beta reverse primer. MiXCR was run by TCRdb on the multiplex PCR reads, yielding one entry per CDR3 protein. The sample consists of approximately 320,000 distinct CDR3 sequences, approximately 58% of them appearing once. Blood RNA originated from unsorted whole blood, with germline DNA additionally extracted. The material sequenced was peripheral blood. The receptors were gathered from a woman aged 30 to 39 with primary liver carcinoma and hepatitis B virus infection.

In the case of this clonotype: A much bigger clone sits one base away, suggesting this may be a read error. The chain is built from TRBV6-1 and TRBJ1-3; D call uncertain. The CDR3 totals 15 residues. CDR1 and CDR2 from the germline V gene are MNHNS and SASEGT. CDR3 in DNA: TGTGTCAGCAGTGAACTGCTGGGATCTGGAAACACCATATATTTT. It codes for CVSSELLGSGNTIYF.

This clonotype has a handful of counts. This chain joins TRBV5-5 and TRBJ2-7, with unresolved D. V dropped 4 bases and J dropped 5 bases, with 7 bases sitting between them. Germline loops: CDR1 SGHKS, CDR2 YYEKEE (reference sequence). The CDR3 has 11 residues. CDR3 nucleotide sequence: TGTGCCAGCAGCCAAGACCACGAGCAGTACTTC. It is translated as CASSQDHEQYF.

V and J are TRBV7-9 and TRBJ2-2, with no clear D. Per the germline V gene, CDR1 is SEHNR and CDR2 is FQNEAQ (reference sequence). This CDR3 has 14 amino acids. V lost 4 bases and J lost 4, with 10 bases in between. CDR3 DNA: TGTGCCAGCAGCTCAGCGTCCTTCACCGGGGAGCTGTTTTTT. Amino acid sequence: CASSSASFTGELFF.

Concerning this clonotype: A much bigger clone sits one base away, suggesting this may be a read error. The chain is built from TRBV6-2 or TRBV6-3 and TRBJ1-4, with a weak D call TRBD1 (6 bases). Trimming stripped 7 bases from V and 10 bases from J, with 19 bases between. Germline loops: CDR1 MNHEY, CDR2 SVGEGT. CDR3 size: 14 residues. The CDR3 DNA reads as TGTGCCAGCAACCAACATCCACAGGGTGGAAAACTGTTTTTT. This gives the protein CASNQHPQGGKLFF.

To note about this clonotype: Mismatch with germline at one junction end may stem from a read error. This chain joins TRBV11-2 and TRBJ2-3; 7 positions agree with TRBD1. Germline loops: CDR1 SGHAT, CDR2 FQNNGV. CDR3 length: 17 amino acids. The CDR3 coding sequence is TGTGTCAGCAGCTTAATGTTACGGACAGGATACACAGATACGCAGTATTTT. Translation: CVSSLMLRTGYTDTQYF.

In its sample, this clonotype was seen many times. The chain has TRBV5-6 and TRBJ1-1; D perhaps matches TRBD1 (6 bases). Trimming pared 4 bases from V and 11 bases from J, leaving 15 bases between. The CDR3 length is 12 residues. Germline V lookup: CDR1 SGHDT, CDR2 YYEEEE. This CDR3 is CASSALDRPAFF. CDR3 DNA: TGTGCCAGCAGCGCGCTAGACAGGCCCGCTTTCTTT.

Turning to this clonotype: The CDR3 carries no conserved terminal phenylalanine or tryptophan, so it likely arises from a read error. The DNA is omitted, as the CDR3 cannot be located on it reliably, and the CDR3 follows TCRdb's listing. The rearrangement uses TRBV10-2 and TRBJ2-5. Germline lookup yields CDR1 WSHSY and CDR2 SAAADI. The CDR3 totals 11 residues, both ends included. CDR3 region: CAGSESGTRYI.

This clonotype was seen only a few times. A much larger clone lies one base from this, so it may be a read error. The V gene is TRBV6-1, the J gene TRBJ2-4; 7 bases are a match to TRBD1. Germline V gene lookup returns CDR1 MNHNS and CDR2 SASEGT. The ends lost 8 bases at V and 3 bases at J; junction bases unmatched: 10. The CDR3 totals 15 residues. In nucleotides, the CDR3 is TGTGCCAGCCAGGACAGGTTGGGAGTCAAAAACATTCAGTACTTC. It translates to CASQDRLGVKNIQYF.